Each of the 2 T cell receptor beta chains below was sequenced from the same sample in a study of neoadjuvant anti-PD-1 for oral cavity cancer. Documented time point: after neoadjuvant nivolumab, at surgical resection. The assay was immunoSEQ multiplex PCR, and TCRdb's table has in-frame clones only and misses some. The sample has roughly 24,000 clones; roughly 30% are singletons. Material: tumor tissue, obtained after nivolumab (anti-PD-1) treatment. The origin of the receptors is a person between 40 and 85 years old with oral cavity squamous cell carcinoma.

This clone was picked up a small number of times. The V gene is TRBV4-1, the J gene TRBJ1-1, with D unresolved. There are 14 residues in the CDR3. Germline CDR1 and CDR2: MGHRA and YSYEKL. The V gene lost 0 bases and the J gene lost 5 bases, with 10 bases spanning the gap. The DNA of the CDR3 is TGCGCCAGCAGCCAAGAGGCTAGCGGGACTGAAGCTTTCTTT. Encoded protein: CASSQEASGTEAFF.

The rearrangement links TRBV30 to TRBJ2-1; 13 bases align to TRBD2. Germline V gives CDR1 GTSNPN, CDR2 SVGIG (reference sequence). The length of the CDR3 is 14 residues. J gave up 6 bases and V 3 bases, and 2 bases lay outside the gene matches. The DNA for the CDR3 is TGTGCCTGGAGACTAGCGGGGGGGATCAATGAGCAGTTCTTC. Amino acids: CAWRLAGGINEQFF.